This T cell receptor beta chain was retrieved from a study of cytomegalovirus exposure and HLA in healthy donors (dated by TCRdb to about 2017). Some background on the complete study: According to a later analysis, the 120 or so validation repertoires were produced on the same platform as the roughly 600 repertoires of the first cohort. The study aimed to test whether cataloging public T cell receptors could reveal signatures of past pathogen exposure. A separate validation cohort of approximately 130 different subjects was used in addition to the approximately 610-subject first cohort. To predict cytomegalovirus infection status, the study brought together high-throughput TCR immunosequencing, statistical association of individual TCRs with disease status, and machine learning.

Paper-wide results and their limitations: Of the cluster scores, 90% to 95% were above 0 in a later analysis, which found that TCRs clustered in the first cohort also tended to co-occur in the roughly 130 validation repertoires. A later analysis had no HLA typing for the validation cohort, so co-occurrence there was scored across all 110 or so repertoires. The classifier was reported to diagnose cytomegalovirus status with high specificity and sensitivity in both the original and validation cohorts. The study gave a list of some 150 TCR beta chains associated with cytomegalovirus. Three of the identified cytomegalovirus-associated TCR beta chains were confirmed in vitro to be specific for cytomegalovirus antigens. Most TCR sequences were observed very rarely across donors, whereas some public TCRs were present in many individuals. The authors suggested that the approach could potentially be generalized to other disease states and immunological phenotypes.

Remarks on this clone: The target of this receptor is not known. There are no base qualities to consult, and no much larger clone falls within one base.

The donors were included in the validation cohort of around 120 subjects, a group kept apart from the 666-subject first cohort. Library preparation used the immunoSEQ multiplex PCR assay. As for the authors' bioinformatics: A statistical classification framework was built for diagnosing cytomegalovirus status from the catalog of TCR beta chain sequences. Entries here come from immuneACCESS through TCRdb and include only in-frame sequences with V and J called. Some clones fail to appear in such tables; in the studies checked, an unresolved V gene covers under half of the shortfall, and the cause of the remainder is unknown. V, J and clone size reflect that table, while D and trimming were determined from the DNA. A total of under 130,000 clones appear in this sample, roughly 86% of them only once. Together, the top ten hold roughly 4% of the sample. The CDR3 starts with the cysteine, ends with the phenylalanine, and has 14 residues. Left in the record is the CDR3 DNA by itself, 42 bases read in frame from the first base. The germline V gene (reference sequence) specifies SSHAT as CDR1 and FNYEAQ as CDR2. Unmatched junction bases come to 6, with V trimmed by 5 bases and J by 3 bases.

The V gene is TRBV7-7 and the J gene is TRBJ2-5, with 7 bases matching TRBD2. The sequenced material came from PBMCs. The clonotype was recovered from a woman under 30 in good health and CMV-seropositive. The CDR3 reads CASSPQGGEETQYF. The nucleotide sequence reads as follows: TGTGCCAGCAGCCCCCAGGGAGGGGAAGAGACCCAGTACTTC.